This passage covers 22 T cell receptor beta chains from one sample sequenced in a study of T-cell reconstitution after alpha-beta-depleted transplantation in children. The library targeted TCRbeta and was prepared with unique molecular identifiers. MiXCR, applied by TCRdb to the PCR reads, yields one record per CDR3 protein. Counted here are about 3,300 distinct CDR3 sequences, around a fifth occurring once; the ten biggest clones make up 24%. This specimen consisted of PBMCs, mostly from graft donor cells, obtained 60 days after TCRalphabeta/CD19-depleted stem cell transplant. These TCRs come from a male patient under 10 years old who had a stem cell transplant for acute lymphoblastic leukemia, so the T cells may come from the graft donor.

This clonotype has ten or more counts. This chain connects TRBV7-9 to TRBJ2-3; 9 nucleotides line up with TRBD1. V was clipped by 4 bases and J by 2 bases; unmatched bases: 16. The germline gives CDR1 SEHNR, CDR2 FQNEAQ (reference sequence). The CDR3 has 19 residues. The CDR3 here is CASSSARPGQGMLTDTQYF. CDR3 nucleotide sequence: TGTGCCAGCAGCTCTGCCCGACCGGGACAGGGTATGCTCACAGATACGCAGTATTTT.

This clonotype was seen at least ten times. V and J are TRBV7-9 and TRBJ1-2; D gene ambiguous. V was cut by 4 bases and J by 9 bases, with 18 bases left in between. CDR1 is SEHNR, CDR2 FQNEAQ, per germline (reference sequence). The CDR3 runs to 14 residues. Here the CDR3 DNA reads TGTGCCAGCAGCTCCATAACAGTGCCAGAACGCTACACCTTC. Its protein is CASSSITVPERYTF.

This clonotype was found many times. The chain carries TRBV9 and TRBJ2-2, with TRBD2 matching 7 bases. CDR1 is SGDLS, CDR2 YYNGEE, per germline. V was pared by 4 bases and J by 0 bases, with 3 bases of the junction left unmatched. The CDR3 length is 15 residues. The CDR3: CASSPRGANTGELFF. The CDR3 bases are TGTGCCAGCAGCCCTCGGGGGGCGAACACCGGGGAGCTGTTTTTT.

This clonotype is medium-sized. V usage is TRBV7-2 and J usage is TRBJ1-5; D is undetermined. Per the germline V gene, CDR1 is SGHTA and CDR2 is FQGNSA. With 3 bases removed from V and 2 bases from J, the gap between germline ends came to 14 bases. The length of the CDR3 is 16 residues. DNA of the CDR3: TGTGCCAGCAGCTTGGGTGGAACAGTCCGCAATCAGCCCCAGCATTTT. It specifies CASSLGGTVRNQPQHF.

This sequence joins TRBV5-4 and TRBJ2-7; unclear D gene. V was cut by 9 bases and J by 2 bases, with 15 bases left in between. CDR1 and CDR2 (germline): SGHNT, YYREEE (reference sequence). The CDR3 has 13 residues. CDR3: CAIGLGNPYEQYF. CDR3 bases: TGTGCCATCGGCTTGGGGAACCCCTACGAGCAGTACTTC.

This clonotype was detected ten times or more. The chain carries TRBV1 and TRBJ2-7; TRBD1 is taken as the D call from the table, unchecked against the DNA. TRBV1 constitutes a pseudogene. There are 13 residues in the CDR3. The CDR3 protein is CTSREGAGYEQYF. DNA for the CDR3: TGCACCAGCAGAGAGGGGGCGGGCTACGAGCAGTACTTC.

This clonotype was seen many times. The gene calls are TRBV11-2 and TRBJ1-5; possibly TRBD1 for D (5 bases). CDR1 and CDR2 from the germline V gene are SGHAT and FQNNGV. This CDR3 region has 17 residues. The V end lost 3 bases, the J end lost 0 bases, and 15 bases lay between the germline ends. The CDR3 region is CASSLKPYRNSNQPQHF. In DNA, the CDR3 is TGTGCCAGCAGCTTGAAACCCTACAGGAATAGCAATCAGCCCCAGCATTTT. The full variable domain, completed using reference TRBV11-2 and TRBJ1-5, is EAGVAQSPRYKIIEKRQSVAFWCNPISGHATLYWYQQILGQGPKLLIQFQNNGVVDDSQLPKDRFSAERLKGVDSTLKIQPAKLEDSAVYLCASSLKPYRNSNQPQHFGDGTRLSIL.

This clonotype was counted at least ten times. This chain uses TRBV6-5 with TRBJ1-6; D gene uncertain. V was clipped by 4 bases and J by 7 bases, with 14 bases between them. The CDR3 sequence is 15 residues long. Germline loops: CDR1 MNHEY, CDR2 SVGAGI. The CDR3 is CASSSYQDINSPLHF. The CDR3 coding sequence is TGTGCCAGCAGTTCCTATCAGGATATCAATTCACCCCTCCACTTT.

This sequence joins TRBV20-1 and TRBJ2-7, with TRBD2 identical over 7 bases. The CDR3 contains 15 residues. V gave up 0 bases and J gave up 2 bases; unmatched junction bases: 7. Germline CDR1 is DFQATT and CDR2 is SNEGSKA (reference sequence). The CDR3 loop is CSARDAGESTYEQYF. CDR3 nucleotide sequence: TGCAGTGCTAGAGATGCGGGGGAAAGTACCTACGAGCAGTACTTC.

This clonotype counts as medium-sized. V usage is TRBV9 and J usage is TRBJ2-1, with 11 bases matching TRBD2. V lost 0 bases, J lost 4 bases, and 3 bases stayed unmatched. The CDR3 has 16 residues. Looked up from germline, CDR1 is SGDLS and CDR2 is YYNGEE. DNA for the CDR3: TGTGCCAGCAGCGTAGCTACTAGCGGGGGTTACAATGAGCAGTTCTTC. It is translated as CASSVATSGGYNEQFF. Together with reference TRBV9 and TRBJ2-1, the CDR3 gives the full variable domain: DSGVTQTPKHLITATGQRVTLRCSPRSGDLSVYWYQQSLDQGLQFLIQYYNGEERAKGNILERFSAQQFPDLHSELNLSSLELGDSALYFCASSVATSGGYNEQFFGPGTRLTVL.

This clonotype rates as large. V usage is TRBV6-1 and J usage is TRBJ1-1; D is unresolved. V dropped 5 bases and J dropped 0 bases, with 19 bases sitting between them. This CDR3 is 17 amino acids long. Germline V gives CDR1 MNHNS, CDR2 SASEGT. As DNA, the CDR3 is TGTGCCAGCAGTAAAGGGAGTACTAAACACCTGAACACTGAAGCTTTCTTT. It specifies CASSKGSTKHLNTEAFF.

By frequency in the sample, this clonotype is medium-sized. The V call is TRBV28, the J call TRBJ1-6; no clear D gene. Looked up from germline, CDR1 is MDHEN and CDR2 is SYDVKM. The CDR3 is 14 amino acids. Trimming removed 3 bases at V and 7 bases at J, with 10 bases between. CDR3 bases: TGTGCCAGCAGTTTTCGACGGTTCAATTCACCCCTCCACTTT. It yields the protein CASSFRRFNSPLHF.

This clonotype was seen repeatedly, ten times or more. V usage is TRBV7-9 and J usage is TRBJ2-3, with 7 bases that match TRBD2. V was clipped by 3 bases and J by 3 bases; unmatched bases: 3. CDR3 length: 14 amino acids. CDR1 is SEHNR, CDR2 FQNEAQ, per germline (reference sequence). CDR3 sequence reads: CASSLVGGTDTQYF. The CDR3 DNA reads TGTGCCAGCAGCTTGGTGGGGGGGACAGATACGCAGTATTTT. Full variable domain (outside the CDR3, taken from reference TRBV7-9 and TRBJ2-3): DTGVSQNPRHKITKRGQNVTFRCDPISEHNRLYWYRQTLGQGPEFLTYFQNEAQLEKSRLLSDRFSAERPKGSFSTLEIQRTEQGDSAMYLCASSLVGGTDTQYFGPGTRLTVL.

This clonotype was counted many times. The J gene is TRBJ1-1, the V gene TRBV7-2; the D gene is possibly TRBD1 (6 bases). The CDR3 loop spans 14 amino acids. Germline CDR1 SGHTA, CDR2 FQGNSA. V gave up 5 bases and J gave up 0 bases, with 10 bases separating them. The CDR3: CASSKGTLNTEAFF. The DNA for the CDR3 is TGTGCCAGCAGCAAAGGGACACTGAACACTGAAGCTTTCTTT. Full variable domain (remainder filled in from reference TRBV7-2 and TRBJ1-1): GAGVSQSPSNKVTEKGKDVELRCDPISGHTALYWYRQSLGQGLEFLIYFQGNSAPDKSGLPSDRFSAERTGGSVSTLTIQRTQQEDSAVYLCASSKGTLNTEAFFGQGTRLTVV.

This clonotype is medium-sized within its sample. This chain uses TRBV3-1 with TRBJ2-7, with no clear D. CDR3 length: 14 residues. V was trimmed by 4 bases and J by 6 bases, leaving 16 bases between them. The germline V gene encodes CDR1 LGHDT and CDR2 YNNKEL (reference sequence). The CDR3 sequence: CASSPSGLFSEQYF. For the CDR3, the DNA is TGTGCCAGCAGCCCCTCTGGGCTTTTCTCCGAGCAGTACTTC.

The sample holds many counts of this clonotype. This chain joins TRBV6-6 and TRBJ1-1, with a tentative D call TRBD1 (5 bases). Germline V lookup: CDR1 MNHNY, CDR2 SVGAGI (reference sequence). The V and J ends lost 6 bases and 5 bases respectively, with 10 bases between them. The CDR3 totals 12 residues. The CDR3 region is CASRAGGTEAFF. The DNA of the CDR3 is TGTGCCAGCAGAGCCGGGGGGACTGAAGCTTTCTTT.

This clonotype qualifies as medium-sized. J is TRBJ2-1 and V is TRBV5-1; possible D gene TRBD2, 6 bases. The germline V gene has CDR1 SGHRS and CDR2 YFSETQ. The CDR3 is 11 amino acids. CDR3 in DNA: TGCGGTGGGGGGTTATACAATGAGCAGTTCTTC. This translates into CGGGLYNEQFF. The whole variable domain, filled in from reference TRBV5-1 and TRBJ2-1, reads KAGVTQTPRYLIKTRGQQVTLSCSPISGHRSVSWYQQTPGQGLQFLFEYFSETQRNKGNFPGRFSGRQFSNSRSEMNVSTLELGDSALYLCGGGLYNEQFFGPGTRLTVL.

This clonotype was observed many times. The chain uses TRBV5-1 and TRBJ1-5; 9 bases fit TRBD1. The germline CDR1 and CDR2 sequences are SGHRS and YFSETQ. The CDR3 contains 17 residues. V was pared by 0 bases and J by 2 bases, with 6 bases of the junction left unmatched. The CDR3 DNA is TGCGCCAGCAGCTTGGGGACAGGGGTAGAAGGCAATCAGCCCCAGCATTTT. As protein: CASSLGTGVEGNQPQHF.

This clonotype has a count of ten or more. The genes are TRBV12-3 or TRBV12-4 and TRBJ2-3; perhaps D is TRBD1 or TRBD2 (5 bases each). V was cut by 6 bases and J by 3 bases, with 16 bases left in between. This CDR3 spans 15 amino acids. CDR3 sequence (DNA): TGTGCCAGCAGCGCCGGGACCTCGGGGACAGATACGCAGTATTTT. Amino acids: CASSAGTSGTDTQYF.

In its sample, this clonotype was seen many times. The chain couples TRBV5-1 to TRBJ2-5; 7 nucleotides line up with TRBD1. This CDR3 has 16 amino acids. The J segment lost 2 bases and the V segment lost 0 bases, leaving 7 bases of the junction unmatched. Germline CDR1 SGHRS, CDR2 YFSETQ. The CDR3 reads CASSLVIGRGQETQYF. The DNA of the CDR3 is TGCGCCAGCAGCTTGGTGATCGGCAGGGGGCAAGAGACCCAGTACTTC.

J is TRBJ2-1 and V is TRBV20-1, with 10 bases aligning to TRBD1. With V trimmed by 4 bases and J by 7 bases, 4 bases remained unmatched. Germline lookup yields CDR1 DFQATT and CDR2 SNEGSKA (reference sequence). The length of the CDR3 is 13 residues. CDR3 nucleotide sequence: TGCAGTGCTATCAGGGACAGGGGAAATGAGCAGTTCTTC. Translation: CSAIRDRGNEQFF.

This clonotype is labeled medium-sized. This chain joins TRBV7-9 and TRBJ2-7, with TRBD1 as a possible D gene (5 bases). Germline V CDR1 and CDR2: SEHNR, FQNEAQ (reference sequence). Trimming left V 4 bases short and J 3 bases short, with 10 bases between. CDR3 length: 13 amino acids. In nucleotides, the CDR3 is TGTGCCAGCAGCTCCAGGGTAAACTACGAGCAGTACTTC. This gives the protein CASSSRVNYEQYF.